This TCR beta chain was documented in a study of radiotherapy plus CTLA-4 blockade in lung cancer. At the level of the study: Objective responses occurred in around 18% of patients; approximately 33% had disease control. Findings and limits, study-wide: Early blood T cell clone dynamics reportedly forecast response best, with interferon-beta. There was expansion of tumor-derived TCR clones in blood after radiotherapy plus ipilimumab.

Lung cancer patients with chemo-refractory metastatic non-small-cell disease were given focal radiation plus CTLA-4 blockade with ipilimumab. Libraries were prepared by immunoSEQ multiplex PCR; TCRdb keeps only in-frame clonotypes and omits some of them. Counted here are roughly 110,000 clones, approximately 81% occurring once; the ten biggest clones make up approximately 2.5%. This CDR3 has 18 residues. The germline CDR1 and CDR2 sequences are SGHRS and YFSETQ. For this clone: No antigen is known for it. At one boundary the junction diverges from the germline segment, which might be a read error.

The chain has TRBV5-1 and TRBJ1-2; a weak D match, TRBD1 (5 bases). The sample in question was peripheral blood, obtained from a patient treated with radiotherapy plus ipilimumab. This receptor was obtained from a human donor with non-small cell lung cancer that progressed on radiotherapy plus ipilimumab. Some clones in this sample may be carry-over from other donors' samples. The CDR3 protein is CASSLAEKGVGADYGHTF. DNA of the CDR3: TGCGCCAGCAGCTTGGCCGAGAAAGGGGTAGGGGCCGACTATGGCCACACCTTC.